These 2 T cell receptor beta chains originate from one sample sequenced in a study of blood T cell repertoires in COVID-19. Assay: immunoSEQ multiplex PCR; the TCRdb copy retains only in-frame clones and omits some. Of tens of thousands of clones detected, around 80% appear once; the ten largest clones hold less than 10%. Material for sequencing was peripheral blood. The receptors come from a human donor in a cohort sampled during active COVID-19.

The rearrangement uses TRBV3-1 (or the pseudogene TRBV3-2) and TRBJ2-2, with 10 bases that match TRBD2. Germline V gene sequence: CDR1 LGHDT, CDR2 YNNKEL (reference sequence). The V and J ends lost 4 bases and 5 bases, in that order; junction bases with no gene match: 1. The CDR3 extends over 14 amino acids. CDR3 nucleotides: TGTGCCAGCAGCCGGACTAGCGGTACCGGGGAGCTGTTTTTT. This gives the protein CASSRTSGTGELFF.

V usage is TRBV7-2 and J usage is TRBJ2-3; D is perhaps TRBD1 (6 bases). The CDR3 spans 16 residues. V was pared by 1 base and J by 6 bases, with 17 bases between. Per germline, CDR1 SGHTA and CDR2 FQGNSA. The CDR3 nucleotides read TGTGCCAGCAGCTTAGATCAGGGGCGCCAGGGGGATACGCAGTATTTT. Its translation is CASSLDQGRQGDTQYF. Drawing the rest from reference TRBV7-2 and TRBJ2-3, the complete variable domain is GAGVSQSPSNKVTEKGKDVELRCDPISGHTALYWYRQSLGQGLEFLIYFQGNSAPDKSGLPSDRFSAERTGGSVSTLTIQRTQQEDSAVYLCASSLDQGRQGDTQYFGPGTRLTVL.